This T cell receptor (beta chain) appears in the sequencing data of a study of shared clonotypes between healthy human individuals. Method: immunoSEQ multiplex PCR; TCRdb's copy keeps in-frame clones and lacks some. The sample has approximately 980,000 clones, over 60% seen once. V lost 1 base and J lost 0, with 9 bases in between. This CDR3 contains 15 residues. Germline V gene lookup returns CDR1 MGHDK and CDR2 SYGVNS. The receptor's source is a man younger than 30 in good health. The sample taken for sequencing was memory CD4+ T cells sorted from blood. The sample's subset: CD45RA-negative fraction. V is TRBV25-1 and J is TRBJ1-2; no definite D call. The CDR3 coding sequence is TGTGCCAGCAGTGAATTTGGGAGTACTAACTATGGCTACACCTTC. Amino acid sequence: CASSEFGSTNYGYTF.